Shown below are 2 T cell receptor beta chains from a single sample sequenced in a study of blood T cell repertoires in COVID-19. Sequenced by immunoSEQ multiplex PCR; TCRdb stores in-frame clones only, minus some. The repertoire includes 200,000 to 250,000 clones, 82% of them detected once, and approximately 3.1% sits in the top ten. Sequenced: PBMCs or T cells enriched from blood (not recorded which). The receptors stem from a woman in her sixties or seventies who had recovered from COVID-19.

The chain recombines TRBV19 with TRBJ2-1; 8 nucleotides align to TRBD2. The CDR3 has 16 residues. Germline values: CDR1 LNHDA, CDR2 SQIVND (reference sequence). V dropped 6 bases and J dropped 0; count of bases not matched to a gene: 7. CDR3 region: CASRITGTSSYNEQFF. The CDR3 nucleotides are TGTGCCAGTAGGATCACCGGGACTAGCTCCTACAATGAGCAGTTCTTC.

This chain joins TRBV11-1 and TRBJ2-3, with D unresolved. The CDR3 has 12 residues. V was shortened by 2 bases and J by 4 bases, with 4 bases between the two germline ends. The V gene's germline CDR1 is SGHAT and CDR2 FQDESV (reference sequence). CDR3 protein: CASSLFSDTQYF. As DNA, the CDR3 is TGTGCCAGCAGCTTATTCTCAGATACGCAGTATTTT. Filled out from reference TRBV11-1 and TRBJ2-3, the complete variable domain reads EAEVAQSPRYKITEKSQAVAFWCDPISGHATLYWYRQILGQGPELLVQFQDESVVDDSQLPKDRFSAERLKGVDSTLKIQPAELGDSAMYLCASSLFSDTQYFGPGTRLTVL.